These 15 T cell receptor beta chains originate from one sample sequenced in a study of molecular identifiers for immune sequencing clone quantification. MiXCR was run by TCRdb on the PCR reads, yielding one entry per CDR3 protein. This table has a few hundred thousand distinct CDR3 sequences, 25% appearing once. Sequenced: naive CD8+ T cells from blood, with Jurkat cell RNA spiked in. Subset denoted: FACS-sorted CD8+CD4-CCR7+CD45RA+ naive T cells. These TCRs come from a human donor in good health. Some libraries in this study had Jurkat cell RNA spiked in.

Ten or more counts support this clonotype. The chain couples TRBV7-2 to TRBJ2-5; TRBD1 agrees at 8 bases. With 5 bases clipped from V and 9 bases from J, the junction kept 14 bases outside the gene matches. This CDR3 is 15 amino acids long. Germline CDR1 is SGHTA and CDR2 is FQGNSA. For the CDR3, the DNA is TGTGCCAGCAGCCAAGATGACAGGGGCGTAAGGGCCCAGTACTTC. Translation gives CASSQDDRGVRAQYF.

The V and J genes are TRBV30 and TRBJ1-1, with TRBD1 as a possible D gene (6 bases). This CDR3 is built from 13 residues. Germline V gene lookup returns CDR1 GTSNPN and CDR2 SVGIG (reference sequence). V was shortened by 4 bases and J by 0 bases, with 9 bases between the two germline ends. CDR3: CAWNDRLNTEAFF. The CDR3 nucleotides read TGTGCCTGGAATGACAGGTTGAACACTGAAGCTTTCTTT.

The chain is built from TRBV20-1 and TRBJ1-2, with a possible D match to TRBD1 (5 bases). Germline V gene lookup returns CDR1 DFQATT and CDR2 SNEGSKA (reference sequence). V gave up 5 bases and J gave up 4 bases, with 17 bases separating them. The CDR3 totals 14 residues. In DNA form, the CDR3 reads TGCAGTGCTCCACAGGAGGGATTGGGCTATGGCTACACCTTC. Residues: CSAPQEGLGYGYTF.

This clonotype was seen a few times. The chain has TRBV11-2 and TRBJ2-7; D perhaps matches TRBD2 (5 bases). Trimming took 3 bases from V and 3 from J, leaving 12 bases between them. CDR3 length: 14 amino acids. Looked up from germline, CDR1 is SGHAT and CDR2 is FQNNGV. CDR3: CASSFTGSHYEQYF. The CDR3 DNA reads as TGTGCCAGCAGCTTCACGGGGTCCCACTACGAGCAGTACTTC.

The rearrangement links TRBV18 to TRBJ2-3, with 10 positions matching TRBD1. The CDR3 is 19 residues long. The V and J ends lost 2 bases and 5 bases, in that order; junction bases with no gene match: 16. The germline V gene has CDR1 KGHSH and CDR2 LQKENI. As DNA, the CDR3 is TGTGCCAGCTCACCAGCCCCCCACTGGGAGACAGGGGGCCGAGATACGCAGTATTTT. This translates into CASSPAPHWETGGRDTQYF.

The chain has TRBV24-1 and TRBJ2-2; D remains ambiguous. Trimming stripped 3 bases from V and 2 bases from J, with 9 bases between. The CDR3 loop spans 15 amino acids. Germline V gives CDR1 KGHDR, CDR2 SFDVKD. This chain's CDR3 is CATSDGAINTGELFF. For the CDR3, the DNA is TGTGCCACCAGTGATGGTGCCATAAACACCGGGGAGCTGTTTTTT.

The V gene is TRBV4-3, the J gene TRBJ2-7; D unresolved. The CDR3 has 14 residues. CDR1 and CDR2 from the germline V gene are LGHNA and YSLEER. V gave up 0 bases and J gave up 3 bases, with 9 bases separating them. Written as DNA, the CDR3 is TGCGCCAGCAGCCAAGAAATACAGAGCTACGAGCAGTACTTC. Translated, it gives CASSQEIQSYEQYF.

The V gene is TRBV27, the J gene TRBJ2-7; TRBD1 might be the D (6 bases). CDR3 length: 12 residues. The germline CDR1 and CDR2 sequences are MNHEY and SMNVEV (reference sequence). V was pared by 9 bases and J by 0 bases, with 9 bases between. The CDR3 is CASGQPSYEQYF. CDR3 coding DNA: TGTGCCAGTGGACAGCCCTCCTACGAGCAGTACTTC.

This clonotype turned up a few times. V is TRBV19 and J is TRBJ1-5, with unresolved D. This CDR3 contains 13 residues. In germline, CDR1 is LNHDA, CDR2 SQIVND (reference sequence). Deletions cut 1 base from V and 4 bases from J, with 5 bases between. CDR3 nucleotide sequence: TGTGCCAGTAGTATAGCCGGGAATCAGCCCCAGCATTTT. Amino acid sequence: CASSIAGNQPQHF.

At least ten counts were recorded for this clonotype. The chain has TRBV4-3 and TRBJ2-2, with D tentatively TRBD1 (6 bases). Trimming removed 1 base at V and 5 bases at J, with 14 bases between. The CDR3 contains 16 residues. CDR1 LGHNA and CDR2 YSLEER come from the germline V gene. CDR3: CASSQARTVWTGELFF. The DNA for the CDR3 is TGCGCCAGCAGCCAAGCGAGGACAGTTTGGACCGGGGAGCTGTTTTTT.

This clonotype was seen ten or more times. CDR3 sequence reads: CSAVGGKSYEQYF. DNA for the CDR3: TGCAGCGCGGTCGGCGGCAAGTCCTACGAGCAGTACTTC. The chain employs TRBV29-1 and TRBJ2-7; D gene uncertain. Germline assignment: CDR1 SQVTM and CDR2 ANQGSEA. V lost 7 bases and J lost 1, with 14 bases in between. This CDR3 has 13 amino acids.

This clonotype was seen only a few times. This chain links TRBV7-9 with TRBJ2-1; the D is unclear. CDR3 length: 12 amino acids. The germline V gene encodes CDR1 SEHNR and CDR2 FQNEAQ (reference sequence). Trimming took 3 bases from V and 3 from J, leaving 3 bases between them. CDR3 residues: CASSFYYNEQFF. CDR3 bases: TGTGCCAGCAGCTTTTACTACAATGAGCAGTTCTTC.

This clonotype is a singleton in its sample. The J gene is TRBJ2-7, the V gene TRBV20-1; TRBD2 matches at 7 bases. Germline assignment: CDR1 DFQATT and CDR2 SNEGSKA (reference sequence). V shed 3 bases and J 5 bases; nucleotides not matched to a gene: 7. The CDR3 totals 13 residues. The CDR3 is CSARKGGRNEQYF. The CDR3, as DNA: TGCAGTGCTAGGAAGGGAGGGAGGAACGAGCAGTACTTC.

This clonotype was recorded a few times. This chain joins TRBV5-4 and TRBJ2-7; the D call may be TRBD1 or TRBD2 (7 bases each). V gave up 7 bases and J gave up 5 bases, with 19 bases separating them. CDR1 is SGHNT and CDR2 is YYREEE in the germline V gene (reference sequence). The length of the CDR3 is 14 residues. In DNA, the CDR3 is TGTGCCAGCCCCGGGAGGCAGGGGGGCGACGAGCAGTACTTC. Translation: CASPGRQGGDEQYF.

The V gene is TRBV19, the J gene TRBJ2-3; D is undetermined. Trimming stripped 0 bases from V and 4 bases from J, with 23 bases between. CDR3 length: 19 amino acids. CDR1 and CDR2 (germline): LNHDA, SQIVND (reference sequence). The CDR3 sequence: CASSIEVPGRLPRSDTQYF. The CDR3 DNA reads TGTGCCAGTAGTATAGAGGTACCGGGCCGACTCCCAAGGTCAGATACGCAGTATTTT.